This TCR beta chain originates from a study of T-cell reconstitution after alpha-beta-depleted transplantation in children. During its preparation, the TCRbeta library received unique molecular identifiers. TCRdb reprocessed the PCR reads with MiXCR, giving one entry per CDR3 protein. The sample lists about 160,000 distinct CDR3 sequences, 11% occurring once. Study-wide results and caveats: The authors attributed T-cell counts and diversity one year after transplant mostly to newly produced T cells. As was reported, about two months after transplant, alpha-beta T cells came from several hundred expanded graft clones. From surviving recipient T cells and thymic progenitors came the high day-60 TCRbeta diversity observed in some patients.

V shed 0 bases, J shed 2 bases, and the junction held 3 bases outside the gene matches. Per germline, CDR1 SGHDT and CDR2 YYEEEE. The CDR3 has 15 residues. As concerns this clonotype: Its antigen is not known. Here the CDR3 omits its conserved ending phenylalanine or tryptophan, so a read error is the likely source.

This specimen was PBMCs, taken before TCRalphabeta/CD19-depleted stem cell transplant. The sequence derives from a boy aged 2 to 10 with acute myeloid leukemia, due to receive a stem cell transplant. The rearrangement uses TRBV5-6 and TRBJ2-3, with 7 bases that match TRBD2. In DNA, the CDR3 is TGTGCCAGCAGCTTGGCGGGAGGCTTCACAGATACGCAGTATTTG. Translation: CASSLAGGFTDTQYL.